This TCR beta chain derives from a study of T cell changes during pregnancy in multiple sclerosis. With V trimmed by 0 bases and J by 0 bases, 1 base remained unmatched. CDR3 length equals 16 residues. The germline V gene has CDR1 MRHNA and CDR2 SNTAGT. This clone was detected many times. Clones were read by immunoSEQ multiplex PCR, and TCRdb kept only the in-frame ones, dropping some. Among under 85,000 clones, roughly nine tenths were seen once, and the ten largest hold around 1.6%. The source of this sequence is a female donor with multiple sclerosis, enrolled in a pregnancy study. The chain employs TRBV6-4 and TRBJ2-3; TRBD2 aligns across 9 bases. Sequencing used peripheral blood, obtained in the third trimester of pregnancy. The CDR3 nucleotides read TGTGCCAGCAGTGACTCTGCGGGGGGGAGCACAGATACGCAGTATTTT. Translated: CASSDSAGGSTDTQYF.